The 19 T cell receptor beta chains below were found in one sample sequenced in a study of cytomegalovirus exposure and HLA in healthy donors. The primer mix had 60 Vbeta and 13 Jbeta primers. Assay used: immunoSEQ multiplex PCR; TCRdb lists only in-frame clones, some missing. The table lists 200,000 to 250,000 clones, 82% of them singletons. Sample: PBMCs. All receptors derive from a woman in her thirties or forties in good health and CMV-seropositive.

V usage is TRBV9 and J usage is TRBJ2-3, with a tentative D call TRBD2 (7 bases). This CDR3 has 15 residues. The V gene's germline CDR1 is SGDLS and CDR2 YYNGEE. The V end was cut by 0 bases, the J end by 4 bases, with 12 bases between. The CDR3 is CASSVVRGLADTQYF. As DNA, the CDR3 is TGTGCCAGCAGCGTAGTGCGGGGGCTCGCAGATACGCAGTATTTT.

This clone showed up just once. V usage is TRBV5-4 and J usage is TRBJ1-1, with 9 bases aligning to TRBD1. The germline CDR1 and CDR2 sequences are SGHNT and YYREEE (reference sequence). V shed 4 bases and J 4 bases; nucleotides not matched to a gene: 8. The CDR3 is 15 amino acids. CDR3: CASSPGQGSGTEAFF. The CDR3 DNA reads TGTGCCAGCAGCCCCGGACAGGGGTCAGGCACTGAAGCTTTCTTT.

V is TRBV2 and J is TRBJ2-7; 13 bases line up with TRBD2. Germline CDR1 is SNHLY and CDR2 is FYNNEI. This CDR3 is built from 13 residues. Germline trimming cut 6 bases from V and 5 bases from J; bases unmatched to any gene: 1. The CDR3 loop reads CASSGTSGNEQYF. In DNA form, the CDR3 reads TGTGCCAGCAGCGGGACTAGCGGGAACGAGCAGTACTTC.

The CDR3, as DNA: TGTGCCACCAGCAGAGATCAAACGGGACAGGGTTTTAATGGCTACACCTTC. Amino acid sequence: CATSRDQTGQGFNGYTF. J is TRBJ1-2 and V is TRBV15; the match to TRBD1 covers 9 bases. CDR1 LNHNV and CDR2 YYDKDF come from the germline V gene (reference sequence). This CDR3 is 17 amino acids long. The V gene end was trimmed by 0 bases and the J gene end by 6 bases; junction bases not matched to a gene: 11.

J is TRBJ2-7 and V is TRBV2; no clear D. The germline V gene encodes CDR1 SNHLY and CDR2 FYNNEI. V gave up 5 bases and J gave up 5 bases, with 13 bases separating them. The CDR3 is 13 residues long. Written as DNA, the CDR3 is TGTGCCAGCAGTCCTTCCGCGCTGGACGAGCAGTACTTC. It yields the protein CASSPSALDEQYF. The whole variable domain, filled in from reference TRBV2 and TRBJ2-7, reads EPEVTQTPSHQVTQMGQEVILRCVPISNHLYFYWYRQILGQKVEFLVSFYNNEISEKSEIFDDQFSVERPDGSNFTLKIRSTKLEDSAMYFCASSPSALDEQYFGPGTRLTVT.

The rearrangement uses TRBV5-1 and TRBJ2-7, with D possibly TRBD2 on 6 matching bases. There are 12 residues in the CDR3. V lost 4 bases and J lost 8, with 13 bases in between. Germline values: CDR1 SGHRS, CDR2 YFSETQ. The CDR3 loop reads CASSHTEGKQYF. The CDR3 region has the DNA TGCGCCAGCAGCCACACGGAGGGAAAGCAGTACTTC.

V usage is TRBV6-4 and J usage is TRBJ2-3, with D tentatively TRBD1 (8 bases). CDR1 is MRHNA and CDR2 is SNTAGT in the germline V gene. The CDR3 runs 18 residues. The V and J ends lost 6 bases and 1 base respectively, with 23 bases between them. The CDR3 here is CASRVNRGGTTRTDTQYF. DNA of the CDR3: TGTGCCAGCAGAGTCAACAGGGGGGGCACAACTCGCACAGATACGCAGTATTTT.

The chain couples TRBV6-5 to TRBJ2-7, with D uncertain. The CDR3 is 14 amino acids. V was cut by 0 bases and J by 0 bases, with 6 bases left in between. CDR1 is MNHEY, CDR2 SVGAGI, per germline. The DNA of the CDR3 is TGTGCCAGCAGTTACTCTTTGAGCTCCTACGAGCAGTACTTC. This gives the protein CASSYSLSSYEQYF.

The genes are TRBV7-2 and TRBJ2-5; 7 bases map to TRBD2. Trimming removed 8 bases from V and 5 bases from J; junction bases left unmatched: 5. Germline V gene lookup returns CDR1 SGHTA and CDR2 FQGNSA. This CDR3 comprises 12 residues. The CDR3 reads CASGREVETQYF. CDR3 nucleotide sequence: TGTGCCAGCGGTCGGGAGGTCGAGACCCAGTACTTC. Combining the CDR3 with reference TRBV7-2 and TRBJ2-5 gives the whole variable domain GAGVSQSPSNKVTEKGKDVELRCDPISGHTALYWYRQSLGQGLEFLIYFQGNSAPDKSGLPSDRFSAERTGGSVSTLTIQRTQQEDSAVYLCASGREVETQYFGPGTRLLVL.

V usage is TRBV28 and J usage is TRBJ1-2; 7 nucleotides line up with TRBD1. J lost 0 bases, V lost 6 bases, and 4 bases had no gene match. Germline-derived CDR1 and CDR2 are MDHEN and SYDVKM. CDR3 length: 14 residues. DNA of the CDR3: TGTGCCAGCAGGCTCGGACAGGCTAACTATGGCTACACCTTC. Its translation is CASRLGQANYGYTF.

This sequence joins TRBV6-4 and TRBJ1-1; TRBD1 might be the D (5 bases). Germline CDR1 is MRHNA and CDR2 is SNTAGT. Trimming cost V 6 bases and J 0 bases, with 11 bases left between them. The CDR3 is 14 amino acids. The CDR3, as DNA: TGTGCCAGCAGAGCAGGGACTATGAACACTGAAGCTTTCTTT. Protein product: CASRAGTMNTEAFF.

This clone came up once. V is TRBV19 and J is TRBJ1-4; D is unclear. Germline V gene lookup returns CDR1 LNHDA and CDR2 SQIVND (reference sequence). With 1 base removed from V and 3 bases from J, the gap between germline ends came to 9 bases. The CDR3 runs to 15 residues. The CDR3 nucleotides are TGTGCCAGTAGTATAGCCAGTCTCCCTAATGAAAAACTGTTTTTT. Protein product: CASSIASLPNEKLFF.

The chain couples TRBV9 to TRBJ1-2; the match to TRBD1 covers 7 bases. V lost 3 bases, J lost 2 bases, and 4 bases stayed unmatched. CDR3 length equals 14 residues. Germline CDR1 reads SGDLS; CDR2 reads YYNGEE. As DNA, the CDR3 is TGTGCCAGCAGCGGTCGACAGGGCAACTATGGCTACACCTTC. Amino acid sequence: CASSGRQGNYGYTF.

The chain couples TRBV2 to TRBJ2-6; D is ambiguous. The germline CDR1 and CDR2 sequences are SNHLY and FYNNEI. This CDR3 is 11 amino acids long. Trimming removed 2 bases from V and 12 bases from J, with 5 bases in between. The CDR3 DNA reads TGTGCCAGCAGTGAAACGAGCGTCCTGACTTTC. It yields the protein CASSETSVLTF.

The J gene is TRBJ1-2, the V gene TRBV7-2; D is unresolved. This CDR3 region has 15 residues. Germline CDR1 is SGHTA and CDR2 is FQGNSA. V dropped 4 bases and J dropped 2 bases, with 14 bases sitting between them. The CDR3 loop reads CASSYRRGNNYGYTF. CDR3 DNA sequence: TGTGCCAGCAGCTACAGACGGGGAAACAACTATGGCTACACCTTC.

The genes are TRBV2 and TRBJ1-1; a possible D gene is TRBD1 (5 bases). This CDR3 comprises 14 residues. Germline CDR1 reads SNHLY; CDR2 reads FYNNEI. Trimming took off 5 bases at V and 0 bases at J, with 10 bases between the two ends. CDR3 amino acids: CASSHRSMNTEAFF. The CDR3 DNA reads TGTGCCAGCAGTCACAGGAGTATGAACACTGAAGCTTTCTTT. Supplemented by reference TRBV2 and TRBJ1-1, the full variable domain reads EPEVTQTPSHQVTQMGQEVILRCVPISNHLYFYWYRQILGQKVEFLVSFYNNEISEKSEIFDDQFSVERPDGSNFTLKIRSTKLEDSAMYFCASSHRSMNTEAFFGQGTRLTVV.

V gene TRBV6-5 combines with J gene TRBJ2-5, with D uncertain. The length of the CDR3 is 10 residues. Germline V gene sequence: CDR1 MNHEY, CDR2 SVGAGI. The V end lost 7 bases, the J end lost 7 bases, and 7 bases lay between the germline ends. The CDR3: CASNYGTQYF. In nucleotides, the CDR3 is TGTGCCAGCAACTACGGGACCCAGTACTTC.

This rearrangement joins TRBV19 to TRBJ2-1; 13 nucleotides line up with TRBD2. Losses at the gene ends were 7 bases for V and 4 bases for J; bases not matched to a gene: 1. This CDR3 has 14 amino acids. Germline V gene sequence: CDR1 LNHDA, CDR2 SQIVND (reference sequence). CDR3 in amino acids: CASKLAGGYNEQFF. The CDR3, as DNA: TGTGCCAGTAAACTAGCGGGAGGGTACAATGAGCAGTTCTTC.

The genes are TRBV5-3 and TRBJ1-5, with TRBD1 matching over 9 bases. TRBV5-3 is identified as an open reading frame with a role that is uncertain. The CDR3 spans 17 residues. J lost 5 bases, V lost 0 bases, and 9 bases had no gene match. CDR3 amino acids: CARSLAGMGQGHQPQHF. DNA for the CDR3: TGTGCCAGAAGCTTGGCCGGTATGGGACAGGGACATCAGCCCCAGCATTTT.